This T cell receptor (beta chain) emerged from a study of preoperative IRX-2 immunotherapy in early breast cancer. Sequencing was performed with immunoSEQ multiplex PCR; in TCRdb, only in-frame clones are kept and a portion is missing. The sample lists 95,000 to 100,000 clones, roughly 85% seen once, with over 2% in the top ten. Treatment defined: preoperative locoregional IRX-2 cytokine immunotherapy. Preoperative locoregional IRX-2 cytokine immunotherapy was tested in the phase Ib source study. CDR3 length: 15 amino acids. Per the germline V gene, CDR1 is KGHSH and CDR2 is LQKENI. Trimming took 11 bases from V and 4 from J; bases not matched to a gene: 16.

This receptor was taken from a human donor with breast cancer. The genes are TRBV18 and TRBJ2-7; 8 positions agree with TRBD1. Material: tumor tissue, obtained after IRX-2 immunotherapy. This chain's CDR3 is CAGSIGQGSTYEQYF. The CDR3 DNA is TGTGCCGGAAGCATCGGACAGGGTTCAACATACGAGCAGTACTTC.